This T cell receptor (beta chain) was sequenced during a study of CD8 T cells in ankylosing spondylitis. V lost 4 bases and J lost 5, with 14 bases in between. Germline V gene data show CDR1 as SQVTM and CDR2 as ANQGSEA. This CDR3 contains 13 residues. Libraries for TCR beta were made by quantitative 5'-RACE with molecular barcodes. One entry per CDR3 protein results from TCRdb running MiXCR on the 5' RACE reads. The repertoire holds approximately 92,000 distinct CDR3 sequences, 8.8% seen once, with roughly 4.6% in the top ten. This clonotype has ten or more counts. Its antigen remains unknown. Findings and caveats of the study: A TCR beta motif of several highly homologous variants seemed to mark ankylosing spondylitis blood.

The TCR originated in a male donor with ankylosing spondylitis or in good health (not recorded which). The rearrangement joins TRBV29-1 to TRBJ2-5, with a tentative D call TRBD1 (5 bases). Source material: blood, either unsorted or a sorted T cell fraction (not recorded which). Here the CDR3 reads CSVVPGWLETQYF. DNA of the CDR3: TGCAGCGTTGTGCCAGGGTGGTTGGAGACCCAGTACTTC.